This T cell receptor beta chain came from a study of persistence of HIV-infected CD4 T cells. For the study at large: Isolated cells were CMV- and HIV-1 Gag-responding CD4+ T cells. Study-wide results and limits: Proviral oligoclonality tracked with TCR oligoclonality within the same sorted cells. CMV- and Gag-responding cells had lower TCRbeta richness than CD3/CD28-responding cells. Antigen-responding cells were enriched for degenerate expanded CDR3beta sequences.

The stimulus was an HIV-1 Gag 15-mer peptide pool, 0.95 to 1 ug/peptide/mL. CD40L-negative CD69-negative CD45RO-high memory CD4+ T cells were sorted as populations depleted of antigen-responding cells. Trimming shortened V by 0 bases and J by 6 bases, and 9 bases separated the two germline ends. The CDR3 is 13 amino acids. The germline gives CDR1 SGHNT, CDR2 YYREEE (reference sequence). About this clone itself: Its target is unknown.

The immunoSEQ assay was version 4, run in survey mode. Sequencing used immunoSEQ multiplex PCR; TCRdb keeps in-frame clones, though not all of them. Among roughly 32,000 clones, roughly four fifths were seen once, and the ten largest hold over 15%. The sequence was collected from an adult woman with HIV who was CMV-seropositive. This chain links TRBV5-4 with TRBJ1-1, with a tentative D call TRBD1 (5 bases). This specimen consisted of CD4+ T cells sorted from PBMCs after approximately 20-hour stimulation, obtained from a patient who received antiretroviral therapy. The CDR3 DNA reads TGTGCCAGCAGCTTGGTAGGGGCTCCTGAAGCTTTCTTT. Translation: CASSLVGAPEAFF.